The 23 T cell receptor beta chains below come from one sample, sequenced in a study of T cell responses to AZD1222 COVID-19 vaccine. Assay used: immunoSEQ multiplex PCR; TCRdb lists only in-frame clones, some missing. The sample records approximately 98,000 clones, approximately 90% being singletons. The sequenced sample was peripheral blood, obtained on day 0 of MenACWY control vaccination. The receptors come from an adult in good health.

The rearrangement uses TRBV27 and TRBJ1-6; no clear D. CDR3 length: 13 amino acids. Germline V gene sequence: CDR1 MNHEY, CDR2 SMNVEV (reference sequence). Trimming removed 7 bases at V and 8 bases at J, with 12 bases between. The CDR3 loop reads CASNRVRDSPLHF. The DNA of the CDR3 is TGTGCCAGCAACCGGGTGAGAGATTCACCCCTCCACTTT.

V is TRBV6-6 and J is TRBJ1-6, with TRBD1 identical over 7 bases. Per the germline V gene, CDR1 is MNHNY and CDR2 is SVGAGI (reference sequence). This CDR3 is built from 17 residues. V lost 5 bases to trimming and J lost 5 bases; unmatched junction nucleotides: 12. The DNA of the CDR3 is TGTGCCAGCAGTCCTCGAATACCTGACAGGGATAATTCACCCCTCCACTTT. Protein product: CASSPRIPDRDNSPLHF.

The rearrangement joins TRBV7-9 to TRBJ1-4, with D perhaps TRBD1 (6 bases). CDR3 length equals 15 residues. CDR1 is SEHNR and CDR2 is FQNEAQ in the germline V gene (reference sequence). The V gene lost 5 bases and the J gene lost 4 bases, with 14 bases spanning the gap. The CDR3, as DNA: TGTGCCAGCAGCCCTAGGACAGCGATTAATGAAAAACTGTTTTTT. Its protein product is CASSPRTAINEKLFF.

J is TRBJ1-5 and V is TRBV20-1; 8 bases fit TRBD1. The CDR3 runs 13 residues. Germline V CDR1 and CDR2: DFQATT, SNEGSKA (reference sequence). The V and J ends lost 3 bases and 5 bases, in that order; junction bases with no gene match: 3. The CDR3 region has the DNA TGCAGTGCTAGTTCCAGGGGGCATCAGCCCCAGCATTTT. Its protein product is CSASSRGHQPQHF.

The chain couples TRBV6-1 to TRBJ1-5; possibly TRBD1 for D (5 bases). The V gene's germline CDR1 is MNHNS and CDR2 SASEGT. The CDR3 runs 18 residues. Trimming pared 2 bases from V and 0 bases from J, leaving 17 bases between. The CDR3 reads CASSESRKGTYSNQPQHF. The CDR3 region has the DNA TGTGCCAGCAGTGAAAGCAGAAAAGGGACCTATAGCAATCAGCCCCAGCATTTT.

J is TRBJ2-7 and V is TRBV27; possible D gene TRBD1, 5 bases. Trimming took 1 base from V and 7 from J, leaving 11 bases between them. The germline gives CDR1 MNHEY, CDR2 SMNVEV (reference sequence). The CDR3 runs to 13 residues. Written as DNA, the CDR3 is TGTGCCAGCAGTTTATTTCAGGGTCGGGAGCAGTACTTC. Its protein product is CASSLFQGREQYF.

Of note for this clone: This sample also contains other DNA sequences that code for the same CDR3. The gene calls are TRBV7-2 and TRBJ1-5, with D unclear. The CDR3 sequence is 14 residues long. Per germline, CDR1 SGHTA and CDR2 FQGNSA. V lost 3 bases, J lost 0 bases, and 6 bases lay in between. The CDR3 protein is CASSFTGSNQPQHF. For the CDR3, the DNA is TGTGCCAGCAGCTTTACGGGTAGCAATCAGCCCCAGCATTTT.

Here the CDR3 reads CAWSTGHLNYGYTF. CDR3 nucleotides: TGTGCCTGGAGCACGGGACATTTGAACTATGGCTACACCTTC. The chain joins TRBV30 to TRBJ1-2, with a tentative D call TRBD1 (6 bases). Germline-derived CDR1 and CDR2 are GTSNPN and SVGIG (reference sequence). The CDR3 loop spans 14 amino acids. Deletions cut 3 bases from V and 2 bases from J, with 13 bases between.

As DNA, the CDR3 is TGTGCCAGCAGTGCCGATTATGGACAGGGGTGGGAAAAACTGTTTTTT. Translated, it gives CASSADYGQGWEKLFF. The chain employs TRBV6-1 and TRBJ1-4; the match to TRBD1 covers 9 bases. The CDR3 has 16 residues. Germline values: CDR1 MNHNS, CDR2 SASEGT. Trimming at V came to 4 bases and at J to 8 bases, leaving 11 bases not matched to a gene.

This chain uses TRBV2 with TRBJ2-2; D gene uncertain. CDR1 and CDR2 from the germline V gene are SNHLY and FYNNEI. The V end was cut by 5 bases, the J end by 2 bases, with 9 bases between. The CDR3 is 14 amino acids. CDR3: CASSWSRNTGELFF. As DNA, the CDR3 is TGTGCCAGCAGTTGGTCCAGAAACACCGGGGAGCTGTTTTTT.

This clone appeared a single time. The chain uses TRBV9 and TRBJ1-5; TRBD1 matches 7 bases. The CDR3 has 15 residues. From germline, CDR1 is SGDLS and CDR2 YYNGEE. The V segment lost 3 bases and the J segment 5 bases; nucleotides outside the gene matches: 8. CDR3 sequence (DNA): TGTGCCAGCAGCGAGTCGACAGGGAATGATCAGCCCCAGCATTTT. Amino acids: CASSESTGNDQPQHF.

This rearrangement joins TRBV7-6 to TRBJ1-2; D is unresolved. Germline assignment: CDR1 SGHVS and CDR2 FNYEAQ. The ends were cut back, 2 bases at V and 3 bases at J, with 19 bases in the middle. The CDR3 is 17 residues long. The CDR3 DNA reads TGTGCCAGCAGCTTAAGTCCCGTGGGAGGCGGCGACTATGGCTACACCTTC. Amino acid sequence: CASSLSPVGGGDYGYTF.

The sample holds one count of this clone. This chain connects TRBV11-2 to TRBJ1-3; a possible D gene is TRBD1 (6 bases). Germline lookup yields CDR1 SGHAT and CDR2 FQNNGV. The CDR3 has 15 residues. V lost 6 bases and J lost 0, with 12 bases in between. The CDR3 bases are TGTGCCAGCAGTACGACAGGAGACTCTGGAAACACCATATATTTT. This sequence encodes CASSTTGDSGNTIYF.

This chain connects TRBV7-6 to TRBJ2-7; D ambiguous. V was clipped by 2 bases and J by 0 bases, with 14 bases between them. The germline V gene has CDR1 SGHVS and CDR2 FNYEAQ. The CDR3 is made up of 16 amino acids. CDR3 protein: CASSLRVTKSSYEQYF. The CDR3 coding sequence is TGTGCCAGCAGCTTAAGGGTGACCAAGAGCTCCTACGAGCAGTACTTC.

The V call is TRBV4-1, the J call TRBJ1-4, with a weak D call TRBD1 (5 bases). Trimming pared 6 bases from V and 8 bases from J, leaving 22 bases between. Per the germline V gene, CDR1 is MGHRA and CDR2 is YSYEKL. This CDR3 has 16 amino acids. The CDR3 DNA sequence: TGCGCCAGCAGACCCCGTCACGGGGACGGGGAGGAAAAACTGTTTTTT. It codes for CASRPRHGDGEEKLFF.

J is TRBJ1-1 and V is TRBV6-5, with a possible D match to TRBD1 (5 bases). This CDR3 spans 15 amino acids. In germline, CDR1 is MNHEY, CDR2 SVGAGI. The V gene lost 6 bases and the J gene lost 2 bases, with 16 bases spanning the gap. The CDR3 loop reads CASSYVEGFNTEAFF. For the CDR3, the DNA is TGTGCCAGCAGCTACGTAGAGGGGTTTAACACTGAAGCTTTCTTT.

On this clone itself: Other DNA variants within this sample encode the same CDR3. The gene calls are TRBV6-1 and TRBJ2-7; D is unclear. The CDR3 length is 10 residues. Germline CDR1 reads MNHNS; CDR2 reads SASEGT. Trimming cost V 2 bases and J 4 bases, with 0 bases left between them. CDR3: CASSEYEQYF. CDR3 DNA sequence: TGTGCCAGCAGTGAATACGAGCAGTACTTC.

The CDR3: CAISESPERSDYGYTF. CDR3 DNA: TGTGCCATCAGTGAGTCTCCCGAACGCTCGGACTATGGCTACACCTTC. The J gene is TRBJ1-2, the V gene TRBV10-3; the D is unclear. Trimming removed 0 bases at V and 3 bases at J, with 14 bases between. The CDR3 sequence is 16 residues long. Per germline, CDR1 ENHRY and CDR2 SYGVKD.

As concerns this clone: In the same sample, other DNA sequences code for this CDR3. The rearrangement links TRBV6-5 to TRBJ1-1; 7 bases are a match to TRBD1. Trimming took 0 bases from V and 1 from J; bases not matched to a gene: 2. The CDR3 is 15 residues long. Germline CDR1 MNHEY, CDR2 SVGAGI. CDR3 in amino acids: CASSYSPGGNTEAFF. Here the CDR3 DNA reads TGTGCCAGCAGTTACTCCCCAGGGGGGAACACTGAAGCTTTCTTT.

This clone was counted once. The chain has TRBV19 and TRBJ2-1, with D perhaps TRBD2 (7 bases). CDR1 and CDR2 from the germline V gene are LNHDA and SQIVND (reference sequence). The CDR3 spans 14 residues. Trimming took off 4 bases at V and 7 bases at J, with 14 bases between the two ends. This CDR3 is CASSTTGGLNEQFF. As DNA, the CDR3 is TGTGCCAGTAGTACAACCGGGGGGCTGAATGAGCAGTTCTTC.

The chain combines TRBV5-8 with TRBJ1-1, with a tentative D call TRBD1 (5 bases). Trimming removed 2 bases at V and 0 bases at J, with 17 bases between. Germline CDR1 SGHTS, CDR2 YDEGEE. There are 17 residues in the CDR3. The CDR3 loop reads CASSFVGVGPLNTEAFF. The DNA for the CDR3 is TGTGCCAGCAGCTTCGTAGGTGTGGGACCCCTGAACACTGAAGCTTTCTTT.

The chain recombines TRBV2 with TRBJ1-1, with D unclear. The V gene's germline CDR1 is SNHLY and CDR2 FYNNEI. The ends were cut back, 11 bases at V and 1 base at J, with 11 bases in the middle. This CDR3 contains 12 residues. The DNA for the CDR3 is TGTGCCTCAGCAAGGGAGAACACTGAAGCTTTCTTT. Amino acids: CASARENTEAFF.

The genes are TRBV5-1 and TRBJ1-1; TRBD1 is a possible D gene (6 bases). With 5 bases removed from V and 0 bases from J, the gap between germline ends came to 11 bases. The CDR3 length is 14 residues. Germline CDR1 and CDR2: SGHRS and YFSETQ. Written as DNA, the CDR3 is TGCGCCAGCAGATCGCAGGGGATGAACACTGAAGCTTTCTTT. Its translation: CASRSQGMNTEAFF.